The TCR beta chain described here comes from a study of cytomegalovirus exposure and HLA in healthy donors. Overall study context: The 95 to 150 validation repertoires used a platform that matched the one used for the 600 to 750 first-cohort repertoires, as a later analysis reported.

On this clone: The antigen is undetermined.

The table came from immunoSEQ multiplex PCR; TCRdb's copy has only in-frame clones and leaves some out. The top ten hold approximately 0.95% of the sample, which has 260,000 or so clones, 88% seen once. Trimming removed 5 bases from V and 4 bases from J; junction bases left unmatched: 13. CDR3 size: 18 residues. Germline CDR1 is MDHEN and CDR2 is SYDVKM. Study results and limitations: CMV antigen specificity of three CMV-associated chains was confirmed in vitro. The authors enumerated roughly 180 TCR beta chains as linked to cytomegalovirus.

Sequencing used PBMCs. The TCR originated in a woman younger than 30 in good health and CMV-seronegative. The chain uses TRBV28 and TRBJ2-7, with 14 positions matching TRBD2. The CDR3 loop reads CASSLPLPGTSGSYEQYF. In DNA form, the CDR3 reads TGTGCCAGCAGTCTCCCTCTTCCGGGGACTAGCGGGAGTTACGAGCAGTACTTC.